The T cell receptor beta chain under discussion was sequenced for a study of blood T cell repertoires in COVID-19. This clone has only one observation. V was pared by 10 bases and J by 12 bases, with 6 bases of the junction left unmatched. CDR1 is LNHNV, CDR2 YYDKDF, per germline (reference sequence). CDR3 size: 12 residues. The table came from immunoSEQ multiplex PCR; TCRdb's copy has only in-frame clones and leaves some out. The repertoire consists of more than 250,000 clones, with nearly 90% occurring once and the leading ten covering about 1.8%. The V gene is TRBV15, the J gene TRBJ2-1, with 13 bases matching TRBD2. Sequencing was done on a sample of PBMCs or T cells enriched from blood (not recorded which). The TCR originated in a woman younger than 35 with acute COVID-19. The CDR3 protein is CASILAGGMQFF. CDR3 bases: TGTGCCAGTATACTAGCGGGAGGGATGCAGTTCTTC. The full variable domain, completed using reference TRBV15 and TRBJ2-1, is DAMVIQNPRYQVTQFGKPVTLSCSQTLNHNVMYWYQQKSSQAPKLLFHYYDKDFNNEADTPDNFQSRRPNTSFCFLDIRSPGLGDTAMYLCASILAGGMQFFGPGTRLTVL.